This record concerns one T cell receptor beta chain sequence. Its antigen remains unidentified. The sample is drawn from a study of radiation and T cells in renal cell carcinoma. Study-level information: Nephrectomy followed 15 Gy stereotactic body radiation by 4 weeks. Whole-study findings and limits: Without pretreatment biopsies, baseline tumor clonotype presence was undetermined. In blood, top tumor clones expanded by 2 weeks, shrinking by 4.

CDR1 and CDR2 from the germline V gene are SGDLS and YYNGEE. This CDR3 has 15 residues. V gave up 0 bases and J gave up 5 bases, with 15 bases separating them. Time point described: blood 2 weeks post-SBRT. Documented treatment: 15 Gy SBRT to primary tumor, nephrectomy 4 weeks later. Clones were sequenced by immunoSEQ multiplex PCR, and TCRdb holds only the in-frame ones, with some missing. This repertoire shows 150,000 or so clones, 87% found once; its top ten account for under 15%. This clonotype was obtained from a woman between 45 and 65 years old with renal cell carcinoma. The chain has TRBV9 and TRBJ2-7; tentative D call: TRBD2 (5 bases). This specimen consisted of blood, obtained from a patient whose treatment included radiotherapy and nephrectomy. The CDR3: CASSVEGRGPNEQYF. The CDR3 bases are TGTGCCAGCAGCGTAGAGGGCAGAGGGCCAAACGAGCAGTACTTC. Combining the CDR3 with reference TRBV9 and TRBJ2-7 gives the whole variable domain DSGVTQTPKHLITATGQRVTLRCSPRSGDLSVYWYQQSLDQGLQFLIQYYNGEERAKGNILERFSAQQFPDLHSELNLSSLELGDSALYFCASSVEGRGPNEQYFGPGTRLTVT.